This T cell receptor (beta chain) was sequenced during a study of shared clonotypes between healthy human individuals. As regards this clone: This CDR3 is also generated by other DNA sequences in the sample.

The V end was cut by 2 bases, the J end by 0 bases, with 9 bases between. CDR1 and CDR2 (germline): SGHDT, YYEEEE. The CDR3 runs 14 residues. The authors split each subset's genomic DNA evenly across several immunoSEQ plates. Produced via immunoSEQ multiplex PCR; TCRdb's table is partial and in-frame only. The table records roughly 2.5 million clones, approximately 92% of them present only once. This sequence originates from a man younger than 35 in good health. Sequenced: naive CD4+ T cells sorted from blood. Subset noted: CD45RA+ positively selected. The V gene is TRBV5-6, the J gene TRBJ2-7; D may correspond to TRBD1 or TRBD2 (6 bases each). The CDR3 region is CASSFGGLSYEQYF. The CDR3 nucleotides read TGTGCCAGCAGCTTCGGGGGCCTCTCCTACGAGCAGTACTTC.